These T cell receptor beta chains were read from a single sample in a study of blood T cell repertoires in COVID-19. The repertoire was sequenced with immunoSEQ multiplex PCR; TCRdb's copy has only in-frame clones and lacks some. This repertoire shows roughly 410,000 clones, roughly 86% found once; its top ten account for about 2.1%. The sample taken for sequencing was peripheral blood. Source of these receptors: a woman aged 55-69 years with COVID-19, enrolled during active disease. The CDR3 runs from the conserved cysteine through the conserved F or W. Fields, in order: V gene, J gene, D gene, clone size, CDR3 protein, CDR3 DNA. A D gene is named only where the DNA matches it firmly. Some rows have no size entry. The others give once, few or many, or a class for an expanded clone.

V: TRBV2
J: TRBJ2-3
D: TRBD2
size: NA
CDR3: CASSESGLAPDTQYF
DNA: TGTGCCAGCAGTGAATCGGGACTAGCCCCAGATACGCAGTATTTT

V: TRBV3-1/TRBV3-2
J: TRBJ2-3
D: TRBD2
size: NA
CDR3: CASSPPRGGITDTQYF
DNA: TGTGCCAGCAGCCCTCCTCGCGGGGGGATCACAGATACGCAGTATTTT

V: TRBV9
J: TRBJ1-2
D: NA
size: NA
CDR3: CASSVVANYGYTF
DNA: TGTGCCAGCAGCGTAGTAGCTAACTATGGCTACACCTTC

V: TRBV5-4
J: TRBJ1-3
D: TRBD1
size: NA
CDR3: CASSLMGQGYGNTIYF
DNA: TGTGCCAGCAGCTTGATGGGACAGGGGTATGGAAACACCATATATTTT

V: TRBV6-1
J: TRBJ1-2
D: NA
size: NA
CDR3: CASSEVDSHAYGYTF
DNA: TGTGCCAGCAGTGAAGTTGACAGCCATGCCTATGGCTACACCTTC

V: TRBV5-6
J: TRBJ1-1
D: NA
size: NA
CDR3: CASSLVGRATEAFF
DNA: TGTGCCAGCAGCTTGGTCGGCAGGGCCACTGAAGCTTTCTTT

V: TRBV2
J: TRBJ1-3
D: TRBD1
size: NA
CDR3: CASREQGPGNTIYF
DNA: TGTGCCAGCAGGGAACAGGGGCCAGGAAACACCATATATTTT

V: TRBV19
J: TRBJ1-1
D: NA
size: NA
CDR3: CASTSTLNTEAFF
DNA: TGTGCCAGTACCTCGACATTAAACACTGAAGCTTTCTTT

V: TRBV6-5
J: TRBJ1-3
D: NA
size: NA
CDR3: CASIPGTLSGNTIYF
DNA: TGTGCCAGCATACCCGGGACACTCTCTGGAAACACCATATATTTT

V: TRBV28
J: TRBJ2-7
D: TRBD1
size: NA
CDR3: CASAGGTGLREQYF
DNA: TGTGCCAGCGCCGGTGGGACAGGCCTGAGGGAGCAGTACTTC

V: TRBV7-9
J: TRBJ2-3
D: NA
size: many
CDR3: CASSSRLEATDTQYF
DNA: TGTGCCAGCAGCTCAAGACTAGAGGCGACAGATACGCAGTATTTT

V: TRBV2
J: TRBJ2-7
D: NA
size: once
CDR3: CASNPQGRTYEQYF
DNA: TGTGCCAGCAATCCCCAGGGCCGGACCTACGAGCAGTACTTC

V: TRBV10-1
J: TRBJ2-5
D: NA
size: NA
CDR3: CASSEWQGGETQYF
DNA: TGCGCCAGCAGTGAATGGCAGGGTGGAGAGACCCAGTACTTC

V: TRBV6-5
J: TRBJ2-6
D: TRBD2
size: NA
CDR3: CASSYGGGSGANVLTF
DNA: TGTGCCAGCAGTTACGGGGGGGGCTCTGGGGCCAACGTCCTGACTTTC

V: TRBV5-1
J: TRBJ1-1
D: NA
size: NA
CDR3: CASSLGVKQGHLTEAFF
DNA: TGCGCCAGCAGCTTGGGGGTCAAACAGGGCCACCTCACTGAAGCTTTCTTT

V: TRBV5-8
J: TRBJ2-7
D: NA
size: NA
CDR3: CASSYHRNVRSYEQYF
DNA: TGTGCCAGCAGCTACCACAGGAACGTGCGCTCCTACGAGCAGTACTTC

V: TRBV15
J: TRBJ2-7
D: TRBD1
size: NA
CDR3: CATSRDPPGTASYEQYF
DNA: TGTGCCACCAGCAGAGACCCCCCAGGGACAGCCTCCTACGAGCAGTACTTC

V: TRBV14
J: TRBJ1-1
D: TRBD1
size: NA
CDR3: CASSQDHRGFTEAFF
DNA: TGTGCCAGCAGCCAAGATCACAGGGGCTTCACTGAAGCTTTCTTT

V: TRBV14
J: TRBJ1-2
D: NA
size: NA
CDR3: CASSELRRAGYGYTF
DNA: TGTGCCAGCAGCGAACTTAGGAGGGCTGGCTATGGCTACACCTTC

V: TRBV15
J: TRBJ2-5
D: NA
size: NA
CDR3: CATSRDLSSQETQYF
DNA: TGTGCCACCAGCAGAGATCTTTCCTCCCAAGAGACCCAGTACTTC

V: TRBV7-8
J: TRBJ2-7
D: NA
size: NA
CDR3: CASSLGTGLLLEQYF
DNA: TGTGCCAGCAGCTTAGGAACAGGGCTTCTACTGGAGCAGTACTTC

V: TRBV6-5
J: TRBJ2-5
D: TRBD1
size: NA
CDR3: CASSRTGGNLETQYF
DNA: TGTGCCAGCAGCCGGACAGGGGGTAATTTAGAGACCCAGTACTTC

V: TRBV28
J: TRBJ2-7
D: NA
size: NA
CDR3: CASSNDQGIYEQYF
DNA: TGTGCCAGCAGCAACGACCAGGGGATCTACGAGCAGTACTTC

V: TRBV14
J: TRBJ2-6
D: TRBD2
size: NA
CDR3: CASSQDQRGAASGANVLTF
DNA: TGTGCCAGCAGCCAAGATCAGCGGGGGGCCGCCTCCGGGGCCAACGTCCTGACTTTC

V: TRBV27
J: TRBJ1-6
D: NA
size: NA
CDR3: CASSLGTAFNSPLHF
DNA: TGTGCCAGCAGTTTAGGTACAGCATTTAATTCACCCCTCCACTTT

V: TRBV12-3/TRBV12-4
J: TRBJ1-1
D: NA
size: NA
CDR3: CASNQETLTEAFF
DNA: TGTGCCAGCAACCAAGAGACACTCACTGAAGCTTTCTTT

V: TRBV4-1
J: TRBJ1-1
D: NA
size: NA
CDR3: CASRRYRAGTEAFF
DNA: TGCGCCAGCAGAAGATACAGGGCGGGCACTGAAGCTTTCTTT

V: TRBV5-1
J: TRBJ2-7
D: NA
size: once
CDR3: CASSLGDTARGQYF
DNA: TGCGCCAGCAGCTTGGGGGACACGGCAAGAGGGCAGTACTTC

V: TRBV28
J: TRBJ1-6
D: NA
size: NA
CDR3: CASRWREVAYNSPLHF
DNA: TGTGCCAGCCGCTGGAGGGAGGTGGCCTATAATTCACCCCTCCACTTT

V: TRBV7-3
J: TRBJ2-2
D: TRBD2
size: NA
CDR3: CASREGPANTGELFF
DNA: TGTGCCAGCCGGGAGGGGCCGGCGAACACCGGGGAGCTGTTTTTT

V: TRBV2
J: TRBJ2-2
D: TRBD1
size: NA
CDR3: CASSDIGTANTGELFF
DNA: TGTGCCAGCAGTGATATCGGGACAGCGAACACCGGGGAGCTGTTTTTT

V: TRBV5-1
J: TRBJ2-4
D: TRBD1
size: NA
CDR3: CASSLQGAENIQYF
DNA: TGCGCCAGCAGCTTACAGGGGGCAGAGAACATTCAGTACTTC

V: TRBV6-2/TRBV6-3
J: TRBJ1-5
D: TRBD1
size: NA
CDR3: CASSYPLQGAVQPQHF
DNA: TGTGCCAGCAGTTACCCCCTACAGGGGGCGGTTCAGCCCCAGCATTTT

V: TRBV5-8
J: TRBJ2-1
D: NA
size: NA
CDR3: CASSSLSGAGNEQFF
DNA: TGTGCCAGCAGCTCGTTATCAGGGGCTGGCAATGAGCAGTTCTTC

V: TRBV29-1
J: TRBJ1-1
D: TRBD1
size: NA
CDR3: CSVDRGPGTEAFF
DNA: TGCAGCGTGGACAGGGGGCCCGGCACTGAAGCTTTCTTT

V: TRBV7-8
J: TRBJ2-7
D: TRBD1
size: once
CDR3: CASSYRDRGTYEQYF
DNA: TGTGCCAGCAGCTACCGGGACAGGGGAACCTACGAGCAGTACTTC

V: TRBV2
J: TRBJ1-1
D: TRBD1
size: NA
CDR3: CASNPQKGQNLNTEAFF
DNA: TGTGCCAGCAACCCTCAGAAGGGACAGAATTTGAACACTGAAGCTTTCTTT

V: TRBV28
J: TRBJ1-2
D: NA
size: NA
CDR3: CASSSQGGYGYTF
DNA: TGTGCCAGCAGTTCCCAAGGCGGCTATGGCTACACCTTC

V: TRBV19
J: TRBJ1-2
D: NA
size: once
CDR3: CASSIVYFGSGYTF
DNA: TGTGCCAGTAGTATAGTATATTTTGGGAGCGGCTACACCTTC

V: TRBV7-2
J: TRBJ2-2
D: TRBD1
size: once
CDR3: CASRKQGQKAGELFF
DNA: TGTGCCAGCAGGAAACAGGGGCAAAAGGCCGGGGAGCTGTTTTTT

V: TRBV2
J: TRBJ2-5
D: TRBD2
size: NA
CDR3: CASSGGLADQETQYF
DNA: TGTGCCAGCAGTGGAGGTCTAGCGGACCAAGAGACCCAGTACTTC

V: TRBV28
J: TRBJ1-2
D: NA
size: few
CDR3: CASIGGRSYGYTF
DNA: TGTGCCAGCATCGGGGGAAGATCCTATGGCTACACCTTC

V: TRBV19
J: TRBJ2-7
D: NA
size: once
CDR3: CASSTTRLDEQYF
DNA: TGTGCCAGTAGCACGACTAGACTTGACGAGCAGTACTTC

V: TRBV2
J: TRBJ2-1
D: NA
size: NA
CDR3: CASSETLDYNEQFF
DNA: TGTGCCAGCAGTGAAACCCTAGACTACAATGAGCAGTTCTTC

V: TRBV6-5
J: TRBJ1-6
D: TRBD1
size: NA
CDR3: CASSYSWGRGNSPLHF
DNA: TGTGCCAGCAGTTACTCTTGGGGCAGGGGGAATTCACCCCTCCACTTT

V: TRBV13
J: TRBJ1-2
D: TRBD1
size: NA
CDR3: CASSRDRDRNYGYTF
DNA: TGTGCCAGCAGCCGGGACAGGGATCGGAACTATGGCTACACCTTC

V: TRBV19
J: TRBJ2-1
D: TRBD1
size: NA
CDR3: CASSPQGNPYNEQFF
DNA: TGTGCCAGTAGCCCACAGGGGAATCCATACAATGAGCAGTTCTTC